These T cell receptor beta chains were read from a single sample in a study of T cell responses to AZD1222 COVID-19 vaccine. Measured with immunoSEQ multiplex PCR; TCRdb has only the in-frame clones, and not every one. The sample yields more than 150,000 clones, less than 95% seen once. The specimen comprised peripheral blood, sampled on day 0 of AZD1222 vaccination. These receptors originate from an adult in good health. CDR3s include the opening cysteine and the closing phenylalanine or tryptophan. A D gene is named only where the DNA matches it firmly. Some rows mark clone size as missing; the rest say once, few, many or name a class of expanded clone.

J | V | size | length | D | DNA | CDR3
TRBJ2-7 | TRBV3-1/TRBV3-2 | NA | 15 | NA | TGTGCCAGCAGCCAAGTATGGGAGGGGGCCTACGAGCAGTACTTC | CASSQVWEGAYEQYF
TRBJ1-2 | TRBV4-3 | NA | 15 | NA | TGCGCCAGCAGCACTCCCGGGACAAGTAAAGGTGGCTACACCTTC | CASSTPGTSKGGYTF
TRBJ1-1 | TRBV5-1 | NA | 14 | NA | TGCGCCAGCAGCCAGGGGACCATGAACACTGAAGCTTTCTTT | CASSQGTMNTEAFF
TRBJ1-2 | TRBV14 | NA | 14 | NA | TGTGCCAGCAGCCAACGCGGACAGTACTATGGCTACACCTTC | CASSQRGQYYGYTF
TRBJ1-2 | TRBV4-1 | NA | 15 | NA | TGCGCCAGCAGCCAAGAAGGGGGGTACGACTATGGCTACACCTTC | CASSQEGGYDYGYTF
TRBJ2-7 | TRBV5-1 | NA | 15 | NA | TGCGCCAGCAGCTTGGGACCCCTATCGGCGGACGAGCAGTACTTC | CASSLGPLSADEQYF
TRBJ2-7 | TRBV12-3/TRBV12-4 | NA | 12 | NA | TGTGCCAGCAGTCAGAGCTCCTACGAGCAGTACTTC | CASSQSSYEQYF
TRBJ2-5 | TRBV5-8 | NA | 16 | NA | TGTGCCAGCAGAGGCCGGACGGGCGGAAACCAAGAGACCCAGTACTTC | CASRGRTGGNQETQYF
TRBJ2-7 | TRBV10-2 | once | 13 | TRBD1 | TGCGCCAGCAGTGCACAGGGGTCTGGCGAGCAGTACTTC | CASSAQGSGEQYF
TRBJ2-1 | TRBV5-6 | NA | 16 | NA | TGTGCCAGCAGCCGACGGGGGCGTGGGAGGGTGAATGAGCAGTTCTTC | CASSRRGRGRVNEQFF
TRBJ2-5 | TRBV28 | NA | 13 | NA | TGTGCCAGCAGTTCCCGGGTCCTAGAGACCCAGTACTTC | CASSSRVLETQYF